This entry concerns a single T cell receptor beta chain. Germline values: CDR1 ENHRY, CDR2 SYGVKD. The CDR3 has 14 amino acids. The V end lost 4 bases, the J end lost 4 bases, and 11 bases lay between the germline ends. Patients of the Seattle cohort, enrolled during active infection, were followed longitudinally. The data derive from a study of blood T cell repertoires in COVID-19. Study-level background: Researchers got acute and convalescent COVID-19 samples from the United States, Italy and Spain. The cDNA or gDNA used as material had been derived from T cells, B-cell-depleted T cells, or PBMCs.

How the authors handled the data: Estimation of nucleated cell counts relied on the amplification of reference gene primers. Profiling relied on immunoSEQ multiplex PCR, and the TCRdb table lists in-frame clones only, not all of them. V, J and clone size are taken as reported in that table, and D and trimming were inferred from the DNA itself. The sample has roughly 200,000 clones; around 84% are singletons. The V call is TRBV10-3, the J call TRBJ2-1, with D perhaps TRBD1 (5 bases). The clonotype originates from a woman of 80 years or more with COVID-19, enrolled during active disease. Sequencing was carried out using peripheral blood. The CDR3 bases are TGTGCCATCAGTGTAAGGGGATCTTACAATGAGCAGTTCTTC. Residues: CAISVRGSYNEQFF.